The clone carrying this T cell receptor (beta chain) was detected once. Antigen: not known. This entry is derived from a study of somatic mutations in cytotoxic T cells in rheumatoid arthritis. Study-level results: Unidentified antigens were the targets of the expanded CD8+ clones.

Original methodology: Concordance between patient CD8+ clones exceeding 1% and published virus-specific TCRB sequences was infrequent. Generated by immunoSEQ multiplex PCR, the TCRdb table keeps only in-frame clones and is missing some. From that table come the V and J calls and clone size; the DNA was used to work out D and trimming. The table has 15,000 to 20,000 clones, around 79% seen once. The CDR3 spans 16 residues. The V end lost 2 bases, the J end lost 9 bases, and 22 bases lay between the germline ends. The germline CDR1 and CDR2 sequences are SGDLS and YYNGEE. Sequenced material: CD8+ T cells sorted from blood. The sequence was obtained from an adult with rheumatoid arthritis. The rearrangement uses TRBV9 and TRBJ2-3, with unresolved D. CDR3 DNA sequence: TGTGCCAGCAGCGTGGCAACCGGGTCCCCAAAAGGAACGCAGTATTTT. It encodes CASSVATGSPKGTQYF.